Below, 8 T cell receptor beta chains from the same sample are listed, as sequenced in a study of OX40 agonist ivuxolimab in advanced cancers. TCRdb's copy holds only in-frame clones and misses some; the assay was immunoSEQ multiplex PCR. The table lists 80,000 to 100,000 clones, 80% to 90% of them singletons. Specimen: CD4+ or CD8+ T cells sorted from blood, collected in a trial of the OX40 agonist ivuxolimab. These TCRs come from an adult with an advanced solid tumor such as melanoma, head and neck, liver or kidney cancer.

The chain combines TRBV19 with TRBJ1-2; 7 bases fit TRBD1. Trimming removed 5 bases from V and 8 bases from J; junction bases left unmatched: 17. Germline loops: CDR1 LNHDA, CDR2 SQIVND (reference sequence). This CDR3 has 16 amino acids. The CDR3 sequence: CASSPGGAGGAVGYTF. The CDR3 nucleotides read TGTGCCAGTAGTCCCGGTGGAGCAGGGGGAGCGGTCGGCTACACCTTC.

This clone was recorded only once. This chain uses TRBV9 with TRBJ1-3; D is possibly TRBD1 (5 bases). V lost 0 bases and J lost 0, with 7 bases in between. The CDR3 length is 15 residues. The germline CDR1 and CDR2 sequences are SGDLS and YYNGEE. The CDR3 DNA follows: TGTGCCAGCAGCGTAGGGACAAGCTCTGGAAACACCATATATTTT. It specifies CASSVGTSSGNTIYF.

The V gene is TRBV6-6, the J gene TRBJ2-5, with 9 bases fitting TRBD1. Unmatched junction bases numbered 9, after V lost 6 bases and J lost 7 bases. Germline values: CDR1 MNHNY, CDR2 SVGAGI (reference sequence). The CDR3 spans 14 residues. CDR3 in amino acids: CASRGTGRVGTQYF. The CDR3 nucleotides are TGTGCCAGCAGGGGGACAGGGAGGGTCGGGACCCAGTACTTC.

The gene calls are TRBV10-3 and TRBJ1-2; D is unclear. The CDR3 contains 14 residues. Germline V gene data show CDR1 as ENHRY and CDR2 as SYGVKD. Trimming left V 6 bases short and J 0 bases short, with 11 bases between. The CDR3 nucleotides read TGTGCCATCAGGACTGACGGGACTAACTATGGCTACACCTTC. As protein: CAIRTDGTNYGYTF.

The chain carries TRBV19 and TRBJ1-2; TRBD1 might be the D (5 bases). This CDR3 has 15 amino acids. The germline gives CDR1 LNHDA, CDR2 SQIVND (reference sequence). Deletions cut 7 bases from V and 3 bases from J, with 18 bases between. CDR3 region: CASTPEWRGDYGYTF. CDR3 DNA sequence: TGTGCCAGTACCCCGGAGTGGAGGGGTGACTATGGCTACACCTTC.

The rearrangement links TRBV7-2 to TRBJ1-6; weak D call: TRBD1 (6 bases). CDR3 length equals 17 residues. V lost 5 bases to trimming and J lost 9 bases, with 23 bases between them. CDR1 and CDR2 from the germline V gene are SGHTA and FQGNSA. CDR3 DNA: TGTGCCAGCAGCCCGAGAGGGGCAGGGGAGTCGGGTTCACCCCTCCACTTT. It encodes CASSPRGAGESGSPLHF.

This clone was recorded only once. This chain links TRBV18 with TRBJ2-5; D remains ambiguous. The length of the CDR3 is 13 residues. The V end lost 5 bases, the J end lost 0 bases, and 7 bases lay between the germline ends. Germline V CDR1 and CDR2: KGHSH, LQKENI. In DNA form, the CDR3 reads TGTGCCAGCTCAGGGATGTACCAAGAGACCCAGTACTTC. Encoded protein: CASSGMYQETQYF.

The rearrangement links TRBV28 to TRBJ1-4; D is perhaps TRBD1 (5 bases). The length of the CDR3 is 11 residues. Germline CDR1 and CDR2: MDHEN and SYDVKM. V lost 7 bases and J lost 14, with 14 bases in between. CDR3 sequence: CASTSDIRLFF. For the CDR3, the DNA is TGTGCCAGCACCTCGGACATTAGGCTGTTTTTT.